This T cell receptor beta chain came from a study of shared clonotypes between healthy human individuals. It was CD45RO-negative cells, positively selected for CCR7, that made up naive CD8 cells, with terminally differentiated effector memory CD45RA+ cells excluded. Findings and limits, study-wide: Clonotype sharing among donors was thought likely to change with sequencing depth.

Regarding this clone: Its antigen remains unidentified. Other DNA variants within this sample encode the same CDR3.

Profiled with immunoSEQ multiplex PCR; TCRdb holds only in-frame clones, not every one. The profile shows 2 million or so clones, roughly 95% of them singletons. Material: naive CD8+ T cells sorted from blood. The receptor comes from a young man in good health.

The CDR3 spells CASSAVSSYEQYF. Written as DNA, the CDR3 is TGTGCCAGCAGTGCAGTCAGCTCCTACGAGCAGTACTTC. The V and J genes are TRBV28 and TRBJ2-7; D uncertain. The CDR3 has 13 amino acids. V lost 5 bases and J lost 0, with 8 bases in between. The germline V gene encodes CDR1 MDHEN and CDR2 SYDVKM.